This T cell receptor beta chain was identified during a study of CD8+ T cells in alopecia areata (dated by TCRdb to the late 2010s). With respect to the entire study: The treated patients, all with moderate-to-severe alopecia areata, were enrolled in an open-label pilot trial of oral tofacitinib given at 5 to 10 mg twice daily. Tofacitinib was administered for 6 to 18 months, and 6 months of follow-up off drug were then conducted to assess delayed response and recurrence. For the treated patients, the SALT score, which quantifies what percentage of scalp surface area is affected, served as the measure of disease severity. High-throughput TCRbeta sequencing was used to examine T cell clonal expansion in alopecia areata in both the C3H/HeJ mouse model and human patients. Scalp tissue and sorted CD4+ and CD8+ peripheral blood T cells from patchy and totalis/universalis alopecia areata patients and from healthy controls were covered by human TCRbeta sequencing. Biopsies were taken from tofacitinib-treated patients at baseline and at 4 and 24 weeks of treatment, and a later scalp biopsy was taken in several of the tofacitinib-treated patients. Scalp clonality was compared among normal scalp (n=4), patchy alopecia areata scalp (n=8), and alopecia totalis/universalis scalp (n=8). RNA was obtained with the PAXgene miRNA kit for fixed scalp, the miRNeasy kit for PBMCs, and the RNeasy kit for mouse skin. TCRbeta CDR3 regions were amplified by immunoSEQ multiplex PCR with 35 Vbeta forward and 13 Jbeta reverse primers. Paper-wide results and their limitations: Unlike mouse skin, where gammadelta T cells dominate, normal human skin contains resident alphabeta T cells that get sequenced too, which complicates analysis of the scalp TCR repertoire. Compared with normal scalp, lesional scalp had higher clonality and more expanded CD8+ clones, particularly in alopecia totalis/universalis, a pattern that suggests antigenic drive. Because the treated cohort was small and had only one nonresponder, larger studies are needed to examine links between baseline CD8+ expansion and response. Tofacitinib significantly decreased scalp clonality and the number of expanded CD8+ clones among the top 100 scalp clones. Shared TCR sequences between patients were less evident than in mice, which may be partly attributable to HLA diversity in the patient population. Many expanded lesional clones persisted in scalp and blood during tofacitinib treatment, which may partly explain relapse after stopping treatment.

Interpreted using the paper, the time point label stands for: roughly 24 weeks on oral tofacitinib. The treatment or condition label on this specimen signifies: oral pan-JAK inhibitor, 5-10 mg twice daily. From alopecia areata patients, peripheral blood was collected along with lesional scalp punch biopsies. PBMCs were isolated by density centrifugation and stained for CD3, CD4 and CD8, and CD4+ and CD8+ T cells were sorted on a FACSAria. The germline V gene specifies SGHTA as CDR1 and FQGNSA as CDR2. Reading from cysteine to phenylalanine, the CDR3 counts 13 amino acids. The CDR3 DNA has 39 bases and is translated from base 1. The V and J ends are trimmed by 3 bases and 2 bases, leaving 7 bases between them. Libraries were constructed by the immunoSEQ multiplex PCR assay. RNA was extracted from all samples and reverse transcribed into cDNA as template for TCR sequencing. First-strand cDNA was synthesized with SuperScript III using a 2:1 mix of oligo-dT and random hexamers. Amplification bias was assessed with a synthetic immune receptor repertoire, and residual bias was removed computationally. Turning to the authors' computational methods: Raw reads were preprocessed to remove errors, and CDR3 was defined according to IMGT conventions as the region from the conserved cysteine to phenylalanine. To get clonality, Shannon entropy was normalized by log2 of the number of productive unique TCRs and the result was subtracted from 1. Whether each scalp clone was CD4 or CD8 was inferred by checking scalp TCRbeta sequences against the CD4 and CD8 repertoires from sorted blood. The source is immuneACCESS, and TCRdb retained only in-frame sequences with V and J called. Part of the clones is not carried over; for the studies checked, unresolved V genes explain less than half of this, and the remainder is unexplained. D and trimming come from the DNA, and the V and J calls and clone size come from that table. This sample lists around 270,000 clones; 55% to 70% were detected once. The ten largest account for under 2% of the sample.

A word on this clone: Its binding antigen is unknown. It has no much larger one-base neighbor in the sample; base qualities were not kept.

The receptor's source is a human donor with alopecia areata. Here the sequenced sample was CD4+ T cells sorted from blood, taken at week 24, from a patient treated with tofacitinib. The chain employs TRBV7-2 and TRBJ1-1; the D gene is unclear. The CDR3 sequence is CASSFHRNTEAFF. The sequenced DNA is TGTGCCAGCAGCTTTCACAGAAACACTGAAGCTTTCTTT.